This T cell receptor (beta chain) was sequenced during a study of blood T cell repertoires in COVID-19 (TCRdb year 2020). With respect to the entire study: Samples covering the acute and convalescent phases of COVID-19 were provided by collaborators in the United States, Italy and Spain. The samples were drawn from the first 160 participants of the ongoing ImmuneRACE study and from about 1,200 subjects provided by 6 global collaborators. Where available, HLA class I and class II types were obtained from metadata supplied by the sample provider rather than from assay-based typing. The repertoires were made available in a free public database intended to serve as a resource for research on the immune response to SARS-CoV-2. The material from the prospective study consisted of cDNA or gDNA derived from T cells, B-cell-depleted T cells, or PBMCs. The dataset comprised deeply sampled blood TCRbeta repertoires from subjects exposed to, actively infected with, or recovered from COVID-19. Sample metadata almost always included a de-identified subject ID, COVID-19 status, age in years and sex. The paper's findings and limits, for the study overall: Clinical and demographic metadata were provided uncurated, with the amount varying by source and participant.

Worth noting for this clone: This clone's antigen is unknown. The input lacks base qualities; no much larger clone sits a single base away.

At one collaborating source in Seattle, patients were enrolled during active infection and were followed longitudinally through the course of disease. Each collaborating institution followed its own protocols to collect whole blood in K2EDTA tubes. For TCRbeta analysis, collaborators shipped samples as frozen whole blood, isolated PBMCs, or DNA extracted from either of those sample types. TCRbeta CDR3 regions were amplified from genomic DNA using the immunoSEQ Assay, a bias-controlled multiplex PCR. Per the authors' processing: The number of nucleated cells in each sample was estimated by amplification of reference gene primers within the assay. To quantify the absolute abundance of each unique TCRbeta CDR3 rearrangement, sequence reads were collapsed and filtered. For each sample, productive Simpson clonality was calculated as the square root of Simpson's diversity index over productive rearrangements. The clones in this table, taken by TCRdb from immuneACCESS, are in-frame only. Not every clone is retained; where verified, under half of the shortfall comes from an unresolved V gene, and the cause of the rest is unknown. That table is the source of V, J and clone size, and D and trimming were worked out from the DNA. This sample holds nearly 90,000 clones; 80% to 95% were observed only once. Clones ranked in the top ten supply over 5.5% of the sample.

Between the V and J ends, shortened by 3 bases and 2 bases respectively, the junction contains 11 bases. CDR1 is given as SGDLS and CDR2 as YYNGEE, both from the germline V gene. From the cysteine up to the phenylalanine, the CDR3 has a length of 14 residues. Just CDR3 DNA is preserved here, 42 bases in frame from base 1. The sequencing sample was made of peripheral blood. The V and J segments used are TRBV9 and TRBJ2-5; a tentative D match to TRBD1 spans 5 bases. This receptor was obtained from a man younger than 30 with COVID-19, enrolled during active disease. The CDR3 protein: CASSAQGMQETQYF. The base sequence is TGTGCCAGCAGCGCCCAGGGAATGCAAGAGACCCAGTACTTC.